The T cell receptor (beta chain) described here comes from a study of cytomegalovirus exposure and HLA in healthy donors. There are a few counts of this clone. Germline V gives CDR1 WNHNN, CDR2 SYGVQD (reference sequence). The CDR3 is 16 residues long. The junction had 11 bases not matched to a gene; V was cut back by 6 bases and J by 3 bases. The primer mix had 60 Vbeta and 13 Jbeta primers. The method was immunoSEQ multiplex PCR; TCRdb's version includes in-frame clones alone and lacks a portion of them. The sample lists 110,000 to 150,000 clones; more than 75% were seen once. Sequencing was performed on PBMCs. The genes are TRBV10-1 and TRBJ2-3; 8 positions match TRBD2. The clonotype comes from a female donor in good health and CMV-seronegative. The CDR3 loop reads CASSARRERGTDTQYF. In nucleotides, the CDR3 is TGCGCCAGCAGCGCCAGACGGGAGCGGGGGACAGATACGCAGTATTTT.